Listed below are T cell receptor beta chains from one sample, sequenced in a study of blood T cell repertoires in COVID-19. The assay was immunoSEQ multiplex PCR, and TCRdb's table has in-frame clones only and misses some. This table holds 250,000 or so clones, roughly 85% found once. The source material was peripheral blood. These receptors were collected from a woman between 18 and 29 years old with acute or convalescent COVID-19. The conserved cysteine and the conserved F or W are not part of the CDR3 here.

j_call v_call cdr3_aa
TRBJ2-2 TRBV30 AWSRLAGGWTGELF
TRBJ2-5 TRBV6-5 ASSQTGGLQETQY
TRBJ2-1 TRBV7-6 ASSPPAGQVYYNEQF
TRBJ1-2 TRBV30 AWSGPWGTGDYGYT
TRBJ1-2 TRBV28 ASAGEDTYGYT
TRBJ1-3 TRBV3-1/TRBV3-2 ASSQAPLGGVVRNTIY
TRBJ2-1 TRBV13 ASSLDRTGGSSYNEQF
TRBJ2-7 TRBV6-5 ASSPRLYGEQY
TRBJ1-2 TRBV15 ATSRDLAGEKYGYT
TRBJ2-1 TRBV7-9 ASATGGGEQF
TRBJ1-4 TRBV2 ASSEARQGSEKLF
TRBJ2-7 TRBV7-8 ASSNLRTSGSYEQY
TRBJ2-2 TRBV7-8 ASSLGVQGSSTGELF
TRBJ2-7 TRBV5-1 ASSLGVSYEQY
TRBJ2-1 TRBV27 ASSEGNEQF
TRBJ1-1 TRBV18 ASSPLSRGSTEAF
TRBJ2-3 TRBV29-1 SVDRALGGTDTQY
TRBJ2-5 TRBV4-3 ASSPGTGDSETQY
TRBJ1-2 TRBV18 ASSPVAGGANYGYT
TRBJ2-5 TRBV6-5 ASRTGVQTQY
TRBJ2-6 TRBV5-1 ASSLRRTEYSGANVLT
TRBJ2-1 TRBV5-1 ASSSKTSGSGNEQF
TRBJ2-1 TRBV9 ASSQTSYGYNEQF
TRBJ2-5 TRBV20-1 SASWLAGVQETQY
TRBJ1-2 TRBV4-3 ASSLTRDRVYGYT
TRBJ2-2 TRBV19 ASSITGSGELF
TRBJ2-1 TRBV14 ASSHATGLAYYNEQF
TRBJ2-5 TRBV4-3 ASSHLLSGQPLQY
TRBJ1-5 TRBV28 ASSFVGTNQPQH
TRBJ2-7 TRBV28 ASSPGQGVPYEQY
TRBJ1-1 TRBV7-2 ASRTWGDTEAF
TRBJ2-7 TRBV6-2/TRBV6-3 ASSRRLAGEDEQY
TRBJ1-2 TRBV7-2 ASSRGQEIYGYT
TRBJ2-1 TRBV29-1 SVDSGLFAYNEQF
TRBJ2-7 TRBV30 AWTPQRDYIGQY
TRBJ2-4 TRBV2 ASSVGDVTYNVKNIQY
TRBJ1-2 TRBV19 ASSTDRAGYGYT
TRBJ1-3 TRBV11-2 ASSLATGTTGNTIY
TRBJ1-2 TRBV27 ASSLSLRDLSGYT
TRBJ1-4 TRBV27 ASSFRRGGGEEKLF
TRBJ2-1 TRBV2 ASGTSFGEQF
TRBJ2-3 TRBV6-5 ASSYSRAGVFDTQY
TRBJ1-1 TRBV11-2 ASSLDLRGTF
TRBJ1-6 TRBV6-5 ASRPPGKDNSPLH
TRBJ2-3 TRBV7-9 ASSTSGRDIDTQY
TRBJ1-1 TRBV25-1 ASSGSRAELNTEAF
TRBJ1-2 TRBV6-5 ASSRDRGYGYT
TRBJ1-3 TRBV5-1 ASSSHTGLSGNTIY
TRBJ2-2 TRBV25-1 ASSPPGRAKGELF
TRBJ1-2 TRBV19 ASSLPTGGGGYT
TRBJ1-6 TRBV6-1 ASSGPRTGFYNSPLH
TRBJ1-2 TRBV30 AWSSQDRAGYT
TRBJ1-6 TRBV7-8 ASSLGPTYNSPLH
TRBJ2-1 TRBV5-1 ASSSGAALAEQF
TRBJ1-6 TRBV19 ASSRDSLSSYNSPLH
TRBJ2-1 TRBV18 ASSHRQGAYNEQF
TRBJ2-5 TRBV2 ASSVNLAGETQY
TRBJ2-3 TRBV29-1 SVVAGGTDTQY
TRBJ1-2 TRBV11-2 ASSPRTGNLYGYT